This entry concerns a single T cell receptor (beta chain). Both 60 Vbeta primers and 13 Jbeta primers went into the PCR. Sequenced by immunoSEQ multiplex PCR; TCRdb stores in-frame clones only, minus some. The sample comprises tens of thousands of clones, approximately 78% of which are singletons, and 4.5% to 5.5% rests with the top ten. This sample stems from a study of cytomegalovirus exposure and HLA in healthy donors. The CDR3 consists of 14 residues. V was pared by 5 bases and J by 5 bases, with 15 bases between. Germline V gene lookup returns CDR1 PRHDT and CDR2 FYEKMQ (reference sequence). The rearrangement uses TRBV13 and TRBJ1-2, with D possibly TRBD1 on 5 matching bases. What was sequenced was PBMCs. The origin of this receptor is a woman in her forties in good health and CMV-seropositive. CDR3 region: CASSTLSAGYGYTF. Written as DNA, the CDR3 is TGTGCCAGCAGCACCTTATCCGCAGGGTATGGCTACACCTTC.